This entry lists 28 T cell receptor beta chains sequenced from one sample in a study of OX40 agonist ivuxolimab in advanced cancers. Sequenced by immunoSEQ multiplex PCR; TCRdb stores in-frame clones only, minus some. The top ten hold 0.3% to 0.35% of the sample, which has 150,000 to 190,000 clones, 85% to 95% seen once. The starting material was CD4+ or CD8+ T cells sorted from blood, obtained in a trial of the OX40 agonist ivuxolimab. Receptors were obtained from an adult with an advanced solid tumor such as melanoma, head and neck, liver or kidney cancer.

V gene TRBV2 combines with J gene TRBJ2-3; tentatively, D is TRBD2 (5 bases). Germline CDR1 and CDR2: SNHLY and FYNNEI. V dropped 7 bases and J dropped 3 bases, with 11 bases sitting between them. There are 13 residues in the CDR3. The CDR3, as DNA: TGTGCCAGCACGAATAGCGAAACAGATACGCAGTATTTT. Its protein product is CASTNSETDTQYF.

V usage is TRBV5-4 and J usage is TRBJ2-2; 7 bases map to TRBD2. The CDR3 has 16 residues. J gave up 1 base and V 2 bases, and 5 bases lay outside the gene matches. The germline V gene has CDR1 SGHNT and CDR2 YYREEE (reference sequence). CDR3 bases: TGTGCCAGCAGCTTTGGGCTAGCGGTGAACACCGGGGAGCTGTTTTTT. It translates to CASSFGLAVNTGELFF.

This chain connects TRBV5-1 to TRBJ1-2, with TRBD1 matching 9 bases. The CDR3 has 15 amino acids. The V gene's germline CDR1 is SGHRS and CDR2 YFSETQ. With V trimmed by 3 bases and J by 4 bases, 7 bases remained unmatched. The CDR3 DNA reads as TGCGCCAGCAGCTGGACGGGACAGGGCACCTATGGCTACACCTTC. Translation gives CASSWTGQGTYGYTF. The full variable domain, its missing parts supplied by reference TRBV5-1 and TRBJ1-2, is KAGVTQTPRYLIKTRGQQVTLSCSPISGHRSVSWYQQTPGQGLQFLFEYFSETQRNKGNFPGRFSGRQFSNSRSEMNVSTLELGDSALYLCASSWTGQGTYGYTFGSGTRLTVV.

J is TRBJ2-6 and V is TRBV27; either TRBD1 or TRBD2 may supply D (6 bases each). This CDR3 has 18 amino acids. In germline, CDR1 is MNHEY, CDR2 SMNVEV (reference sequence). V dropped 3 bases and J dropped 0 bases, with 15 bases sitting between them. In DNA form, the CDR3 reads TGTGCCAGCAGTTTTAGGGGGGCCTCCTCCTCTGGGGCCAACGTCCTGACTTTC. Translating gives CASSFRGASSSGANVLTF.

DNA for the CDR3: TGTGCCAGCAGCTCAGACTACTACAATGAGCAGTTCTTC. Encoded protein: CASSSDYYNEQFF. The chain joins TRBV7-2 to TRBJ2-1; perhaps TRBD2 as D (5 bases). The V end lost 4 bases, the J end lost 3 bases, and 7 bases lay between the germline ends. Germline V CDR1 and CDR2: SGHTA, FQGNSA. The CDR3 spans 13 residues.

The genes are TRBV6-5 and TRBJ2-1; TRBD1 agrees at 10 bases. The CDR3 is 16 amino acids. CDR1 MNHEY and CDR2 SVGAGI come from the germline V gene. V was pared by 0 bases and J by 7 bases, with 6 bases of the junction left unmatched. As DNA, the CDR3 is TGTGCCAGCAGTTACTCTCGACAGGGGGCATGGAATGAGCAGTTCTTC. Amino acids: CASSYSRQGAWNEQFF.

V is TRBV2 and J is TRBJ1-6, with 7 nucleotides matching TRBD1. Trimming cost V 2 bases and J 13 bases; bases outside gene matches: 14. Germline V gives CDR1 SNHLY, CDR2 FYNNEI. CDR3 size: 16 residues. The CDR3 DNA reads TGTGCCAGCAGTGAACCCCGACAGGGTGGCCTAACCCCCCTCCACTTT. This encodes CASSEPRQGGLTPLHF.

The chain is built from TRBV29-1 and TRBJ2-5; TRBD2 matches 10 bases. CDR3 length equals 13 residues. After removal of 8 bases from V and 4 bases from J, the junction contained 7 bases not matched to a gene. Germline V CDR1 and CDR2: SQVTM, ANQGSEA. The CDR3 DNA reads TGCAGCACCGAGCGGGGGGGCCGAGAGACCCAGTACTTC. Amino acids: CSTERGGRETQYF.

The chain employs TRBV9 and TRBJ2-2; D may be TRBD1 (6 bases). CDR3 length equals 16 residues. The germline gives CDR1 SGDLS, CDR2 YYNGEE. Trimming cost V 4 bases and J 2 bases, with 15 bases left between them. As DNA, the CDR3 is TGTGCCAGCAGCTCCCCTAACAGGGTTAACACCGGGGAGCTGTTTTTT. Translated: CASSSPNRVNTGELFF.

This rearrangement joins TRBV28 to TRBJ1-3; perhaps TRBD1 as D (6 bases). V gave up 2 bases and J gave up 4 bases, with 15 bases separating them. This CDR3 has 16 amino acids. Germline V gives CDR1 MDHEN, CDR2 SYDVKM. DNA for the CDR3: TGTGCCAGCAGTTTACACTCAGGGGTCGCGGGAAACACCATATATTTT. Residues: CASSLHSGVAGNTIYF.

This clone was picked up a small number of times. The J gene is TRBJ2-5, the V gene TRBV5-4, with D possibly TRBD2 on 6 matching bases. Trimming removed 0 bases from V and 3 bases from J, with 12 bases in between. The CDR3 totals 15 residues. Germline V lookup: CDR1 SGHNT, CDR2 YYREEE (reference sequence). The CDR3 DNA sequence: TGTGCCAGCAGCTTGGGGAGGGAGGAAAAAGAGACCCAGTACTTC. Amino acid sequence: CASSLGREEKETQYF.

This clone appeared once. Additional DNA sequences in this sample encode the identical CDR3. The chain couples TRBV6-1 to TRBJ2-5, with 7 bases lining up with TRBD1. The CDR3 length is 15 residues. Germline-derived CDR1 and CDR2 are MNHNS and SASEGT. CDR3: CASSGATRGQETQYF. CDR3 sequence (DNA): TGTGCTAGCTCCGGGGCGACCAGGGGGCAAGAGACCCAGTACTTC.

The chain couples TRBV14 to TRBJ1-5; D not resolved. CDR3 length: 14 amino acids. Trimming shortened V by 4 bases and J by 1 base, and 8 bases separated the two germline ends. Germline V CDR1 and CDR2: SGHDN, FVKESK. The CDR3, as DNA: TGTGCCAGCAGCCCGGGTGGGAGCAATCAGCCCCAGCATTTT. It encodes CASSPGGSNQPQHF.

This clone was recorded once. The chain couples TRBV6-5 to TRBJ1-2; D gene ambiguous. Per germline, CDR1 MNHEY and CDR2 SVGAGI. The CDR3 covers 13 residues. V lost 2 bases to trimming and J lost 7 bases, with 11 bases between them. CDR3 region: CASSYPVGSGYTF. CDR3 coding DNA: TGTGCCAGCAGTTACCCAGTGGGATCTGGCTACACCTTC.

In this sample, this clone turned up once. This chain connects TRBV7-9 to TRBJ1-2, with D hard to call. Trimming pared 3 bases from V and 3 bases from J, leaving 11 bases between. Germline-derived CDR1 and CDR2 are SEHNR and FQNEAQ (reference sequence). This CDR3 spans 14 amino acids. The CDR3 region is CASSLVTTHYGYTF. The CDR3, as DNA: TGTGCCAGCAGCTTGGTCACAACGCACTATGGCTACACCTTC. Based on the CDR3 plus reference TRBV7-9 and TRBJ1-2, the full variable domain is DTGVSQNPRHKITKRGQNVTFRCDPISEHNRLYWYRQTLGQGPEFLTYFQNEAQLEKSRLLSDRFSAERPKGSFSTLEIQRTEQGDSAMYLCASSLVTTHYGYTFGSGTRLTVV.

The chain carries TRBV14 and TRBJ2-5; TRBD1 aligns across 12 bases. Germline CDR1 is SGHDN and CDR2 is FVKESK. The ends lost 1 base at V and 5 bases at J; junction bases unmatched: 2. The CDR3 is 15 amino acids. CDR3 bases: TGTGCCAGCAGCCAAGGAGGGACAGGGGGCGAGACCCAGTACTTC. This encodes CASSQGGTGGETQYF.

V usage is TRBV5-6 and J usage is TRBJ1-2, with TRBD1 matching over 9 bases. Germline CDR1 reads SGHDT; CDR2 reads YYEEEE. The CDR3 covers 15 residues. The V gene end was trimmed by 2 bases and the J gene end by 5 bases; junction bases not matched to a gene: 7. In DNA, the CDR3 is TGTGCCAGCAGCTTCCAAGGGACAGGGTTGTATGGCTACACCTTC. Its translation: CASSFQGTGLYGYTF.

This clone showed up just once. The CDR3 region is CASSLGTGTFHGNTIYF. CDR3 nucleotide sequence: TGTGCCAGCAGCTTAGGGACAGGGACATTTCATGGAAACACCATATATTTT. This rearrangement joins TRBV11-2 to TRBJ1-3, with 8 nucleotides matching TRBD1. The V segment lost 1 base and the J segment 3 bases; nucleotides outside the gene matches: 8. This CDR3 has 17 amino acids. Germline-derived CDR1 and CDR2 are SGHAT and FQNNGV.

The CDR3: CASSTGSEQYF. CDR3 DNA sequence: TGTGCCAGCAGTACGGGGTCCGAGCAGTACTTC. This sequence joins TRBV6-6 and TRBJ2-7; maybe TRBD2 (5 bases). Per the germline V gene, CDR1 is MNHNY and CDR2 is SVGAGI (reference sequence). The CDR3 extends over 11 amino acids. V lost 5 bases to trimming and J lost 6 bases, with 8 bases between them.

J is TRBJ2-7 and V is TRBV4-2, with unresolved D. V was shortened by 4 bases and J by 5 bases, with 9 bases between the two germline ends. CDR3 size: 12 residues. The germline V gene has CDR1 LGHNA and CDR2 YNFKEQ. The CDR3 sequence is CASSLQGDEQYF. CDR3 in DNA: TGTGCCAGCAGCCTCCAAGGAGACGAGCAGTACTTC.

V and J are TRBV6-6 and TRBJ1-1; weak D call: TRBD1 (5 bases). Trimming removed 8 bases from V and 5 bases from J, with 9 bases in between. This CDR3 contains 11 residues. Germline values: CDR1 MNHNY, CDR2 SVGAGI (reference sequence). The CDR3 protein is CASGRGTEAFF. CDR3 DNA: TGTGCCAGCGGGAGGGGTACTGAAGCTTTCTTT.

This rearrangement joins TRBV7-2 to TRBJ2-7; 7 nucleotides align to TRBD1. CDR1 and CDR2 from the germline V gene are SGHTA and FQGNSA. Unmatched junction bases numbered 9, after V lost 2 bases and J lost 2 bases. The CDR3 runs 16 residues. CDR3 coding DNA: TGTGCCAGCAGCTTAACGTCCGACAGGGCACCCTACGAGCAGTACTTC. Translated: CASSLTSDRAPYEQYF.

This chain's CDR3 is CASSRSGTGATQYF. The CDR3 bases are TGTGCCAGCAGTCGTAGCGGGACCGGAGCTACGCAGTATTTT. V usage is TRBV28 and J usage is TRBJ2-3; 8 positions match TRBD2. CDR1 is MDHEN and CDR2 is SYDVKM in the germline V gene. CDR3 size: 14 residues. The V gene end was trimmed by 5 bases and the J gene end by 8 bases; junction bases not matched to a gene: 9.

This chain links TRBV9 with TRBJ2-2; TRBD2 might be the D (6 bases). CDR1 SGDLS and CDR2 YYNGEE come from the germline V gene. The CDR3 runs to 15 residues. The V end was cut by 0 bases, the J end by 7 bases, with 13 bases between. The CDR3 here is CASSVVAGPGGELFF. In DNA, the CDR3 is TGTGCCAGCAGCGTAGTGGCGGGGCCGGGCGGGGAGCTGTTTTTT.

This rearrangement joins TRBV12-2 to TRBJ2-7; the table's D call, TRBD1, was not checked against the DNA. TRBV12-2 is tagged as a pseudogene. The CDR3 has 15 residues. CDR3 in amino acids: CASRATGAPSYEQYF. The CDR3 DNA sequence: TGTGCAAGTCGCGCGACAGGGGCCCCCTCCTACGAGCAGTACTTC.

V and J are TRBV7-2 and TRBJ1-2; no clear D gene. Germline V CDR1 and CDR2: SGHTA, FQGNSA. The V end lost 3 bases, the J end lost 4 bases, and 6 bases lay between the germline ends. This CDR3 has 12 residues. CDR3 in amino acids: CASSFQAYGYTF. The CDR3 DNA sequence: TGTGCCAGCAGCTTTCAGGCCTATGGCTACACCTTC.

The chain carries TRBV7-8 and TRBJ2-5, with TRBD2 identical over 12 bases. This CDR3 is 17 amino acids long. Germline CDR1 reads SGHVS; CDR2 reads FQNEAQ. V shed 5 bases and J 0 bases; nucleotides not matched to a gene: 7. The CDR3 DNA reads TGTGCCAGCAGCCCCCTAGGACTAGCGGGGTACCAAGAGACCCAGTACTTC. Its protein is CASSPLGLAGYQETQYF. The full variable domain, in which reference TRBV7-8 and TRBJ2-5 provide the parts outside the CDR3, is GAGVSQSPRYKVAKRGQDVALRCDPISGHVSLFWYQQALGQGPEFLTYFQNEAQLDKSGLPSDRFFAERPEGSVSTLKIQRTQQEDSAVYLCASSPLGLAGYQETQYFGPGTRLLVL.

The chain carries TRBV28 and TRBJ1-6; possibly TRBD1 for D (5 bases). The germline gives CDR1 MDHEN, CDR2 SYDVKM. V was trimmed by 8 bases and J by 1 base, leaving 18 bases between them. The CDR3 is made up of 17 amino acids. The CDR3 is CASGQGPIGSYNSPLHF. The CDR3 nucleotides read TGTGCCAGCGGACAAGGCCCCATCGGGTCCTATAATTCACCCCTCCACTTT.